One and the same sample provided the 9 T cell receptor beta chains below, sequenced in a study of Ad26.COV2.S vaccination and SARS-CoV-2 variants. The treatment was: roughly 18 received Ad26.COV2.S at low or high dose, single or two shots; five or six received placebo; per-sample allocation not given. Material that was analyzed had been drawn on day 63 after the first vaccine or placebo injection. TCRdb's table, derived via immunoSEQ multiplex PCR, lists solely in-frame clones and lacks some. The data contain about 680,000 clones, around 89% of them singletons. This specimen consisted of peripheral blood, obtained in a trial of Ad26.COV2.S vaccine versus placebo. These receptors all stem from a person aged 18-60 years who received the Ad26.COV2.S COVID-19 vaccine or a placebo.

V gene TRBV11-2 combines with J gene TRBJ2-1, with 11 bases that match TRBD2. The junction had 25 bases not matched to a gene; V was cut back by 5 bases and J by 13 bases. Germline CDR1 and CDR2: SGHAT and FQNNGV. This CDR3 is 19 amino acids long. The CDR3 DNA follows: TGTGCCAGCAGCGATCCGGGACACCTAACTCCTAGCGGGAGGACCTATCAGTTCTTC. It yields the protein CASSDPGHLTPSGRTYQFF.

The V call is TRBV29-1, the J call TRBJ1-2; tentative D call: TRBD1 (5 bases). The V end lost 7 bases, the J end lost 4 bases, and 10 bases lay between the germline ends. There are 11 residues in the CDR3. Per the germline V gene, CDR1 is SQVTM and CDR2 is ANQGSEA. CDR3 amino acids: CSAQGSYGYTF. CDR3 in DNA: TGCAGCGCCCAGGGAAGCTATGGCTACACCTTC.

The genes are TRBV30 and TRBJ2-7, with D uncertain. This CDR3 comprises 13 residues. V lost 4 bases, J lost 2 bases, and 12 bases lay in between. Germline CDR1 GTSNPN, CDR2 SVGIG (reference sequence). CDR3 in amino acids: CAWTPTGTYEQYF. DNA for the CDR3: TGTGCCTGGACCCCGACCGGAACCTACGAGCAGTACTTC.

CDR3 in DNA: TGTGCCAGCAGTTACTCTGTAGGGTCCTACGAGCAGTACTTC. This sequence encodes CASSYSVGSYEQYF. This sequence joins TRBV6-5 and TRBJ2-7; D remains ambiguous. V dropped 0 bases and J dropped 1 base, with 7 bases sitting between them. This CDR3 has 14 amino acids. Germline CDR1 and CDR2: MNHEY and SVGAGI.

V gene TRBV6-5 combines with J gene TRBJ2-7; possibly TRBD1 for D (6 bases). From germline, CDR1 is MNHEY and CDR2 SVGAGI. The CDR3 runs to 14 residues. Trimming left V 6 bases short and J 1 base short, with 13 bases between. CDR3 bases: TGTGCCAGCAGGACGACAGGCCGGTCCTACGAGCAGTACTTC. It codes for CASRTTGRSYEQYF.

The rearrangement joins TRBV24-1 to TRBJ2-1, with 8 bases aligning to TRBD1. With 3 bases clipped from V and 3 bases from J, the junction kept 6 bases outside the gene matches. This CDR3 contains 16 residues. In germline, CDR1 is KGHDR, CDR2 SFDVKD. The CDR3 DNA follows: TGTGCCACCAGTGATCTGGGAGGACAGGGCTACAATGAGCAGTTCTTC. Translation: CATSDLGGQGYNEQFF.

This clone showed up just a few times. J is TRBJ1-1 and V is TRBV14; TRBD1 is a possible D gene (5 bases). Germline CDR1 reads SGHDN; CDR2 reads FVKESK. Trimming took off 4 bases at V and 10 bases at J, with 19 bases between the two ends. There are 14 residues in the CDR3. The CDR3 DNA follows: TGTGCCAGCAGCCCCCCGGGACTGGGGGTTGGAGCTTTCTTT. It yields the protein CASSPPGLGVGAFF. The full variable domain, rest sourced from reference TRBV14 and TRBJ1-1, is EAGVTQFPSHSVIEKGQTVTLRCDPISGHDNLYWYRRVMGKEIKFLLHFVKESKQDESGMPNNRFLAERTGGTYSTLKVQPAELEDSGVYFCASSPPGLGVGAFFGQGTRLTVV.

The gene calls are TRBV24-1 and TRBJ1-2; tentative D call: TRBD1 (5 bases). CDR1 and CDR2 from the germline V gene are KGHDR and SFDVKD. The germline V and J ends were trimmed by 4 bases and 7 bases, with 9 bases remaining between them. The CDR3 has 12 amino acids. The CDR3 nucleotides read TGTGCCACCAGTGACCCGGGGGGTGGCTACACCTTC. Translating it yields CATSDPGGGYTF.

This clone has only one observation. The chain recombines TRBV24-1 with TRBJ2-2, with TRBD2 matching over 12 bases. Per germline, CDR1 KGHDR and CDR2 SFDVKD. V lost 2 bases to trimming and J lost 4 bases; unmatched junction nucleotides: 4. This CDR3 comprises 17 residues. The CDR3 here is CATSDSPGLAGTGELFF. CDR3 sequence (DNA): TGTGCCACCAGTGATTCGCCGGGACTAGCGGGCACCGGGGAGCTGTTTTTT.